This T cell receptor (beta chain) was profiled in a study of T-cell memory formation after mild COVID-19. Losses at the gene ends were 3 bases for V and 6 bases for J; bases not matched to a gene: 8. The CDR3 has 15 amino acids. Germline V gene sequence: CDR1 SGHRS, CDR2 YFSETQ. This clonotype was detected only a few times. One entry per CDR3 protein results from TCRdb running MiXCR on the 5' RACE reads. The repertoire holds about 360,000 distinct CDR3 sequences, with roughly 13% as singletons. The source of this sequence is a man between 18 and 35 years old who had mild COVID-19 (a few samples of this study predate the infection). Cell type and time point are not known. V usage is TRBV5-1 and J usage is TRBJ2-4, with 8 bases that match TRBD1. The sample taken for sequencing was PBMCs or a T cell subset sorted from them (not recorded which). For the CDR3, the DNA is TGCGCCAGCAGCTCAACGGGACAGGCAGGAAACATTCAGTACTTC. Translated, it gives CASSSTGQAGNIQYF.